Listed here is a single T cell receptor beta chain. Its antigen is not identified. CDR3 length: 15 residues. Looked up from germline, CDR1 is SEHNR and CDR2 is FQNEAQ (reference sequence). V lost 5 bases and J lost 7; bases outside the gene matches: 8. The sample belongs to a study of OX40 agonist ivuxolimab in advanced cancers. Looking at the study overall: At doses from 0.01 to 10 mg/kg, patients were given intravenous ivuxolimab every 2 weeks. From 23 to 79 years was the age range, with a mean of approximately 63 years, and around 84% were male. General study findings and limits: At 0.1 to 3.0 mg/kg and by week 6, clonal expansion occurred in CD4+ and CD8+ blood T cells. CD8+ T cells (on average) carried more expanded clones than CD4+ T cells.

The assay was immunoSEQ multiplex PCR, and TCRdb's table has in-frame clones only and misses some. The profile shows about 94,000 clones, about nine tenths of them singletons. The chain combines TRBV7-9 with TRBJ2-1, with 10 bases lining up with TRBD1. Sequenced here: CD4+ or CD8+ T cells sorted from blood, sampled in a trial of the OX40 agonist ivuxolimab. The clonotype comes from an adult with an advanced solid tumor such as melanoma, head and neck, liver or kidney cancer. The CDR3 region is CASSLTGGALNEQFF. The CDR3 nucleotides are TGTGCCAGCAGCCTGACAGGGGGCGCTTTGAATGAGCAGTTCTTC.